The sequence of this T cell receptor (beta chain) was determined in a study of blood T cell repertoires in COVID-19. Whole-study context: Whether acute or convalescent, the COVID-19 samples came from the United States, Italy and Spain. T cells, B-cell-depleted T cells, or PBMCs supplied cDNA or gDNA.

Assay used: immunoSEQ multiplex PCR; TCRdb lists only in-frame clones, some missing. The sample includes fewer than 250,000 clones, roughly 84% of them seen just once. J lost 4 bases, V lost 6 bases, and 4 bases had no gene match. CDR1 MDHEN and CDR2 SYDVKM come from the germline V gene. The CDR3 has 14 amino acids. Sequencing was done on a sample of peripheral blood. The TCR was taken from a woman aged 50 to 60 with acute or convalescent COVID-19. The chain recombines TRBV28 with TRBJ1-3; the match to TRBD1 covers 9 bases. In DNA form, the CDR3 reads TGTGCCAGCAGCCCGGGACAGGGCGGAAACACCATATATTTT. Encoded protein: CASSPGQGGNTIYF.